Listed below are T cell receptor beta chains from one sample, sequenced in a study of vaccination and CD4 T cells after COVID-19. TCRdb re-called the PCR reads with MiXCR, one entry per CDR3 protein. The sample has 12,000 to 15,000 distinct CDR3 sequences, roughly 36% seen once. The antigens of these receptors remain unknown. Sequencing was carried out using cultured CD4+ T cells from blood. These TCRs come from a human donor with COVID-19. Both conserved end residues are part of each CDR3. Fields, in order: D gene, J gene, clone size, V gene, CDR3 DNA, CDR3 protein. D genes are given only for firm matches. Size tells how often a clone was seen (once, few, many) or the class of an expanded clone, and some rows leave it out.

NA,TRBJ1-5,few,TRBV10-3,TGTGCCATCAGTGAGCTGGGGGATAGCAATCAGCCCCAGCATTTT,CAISELGDSNQPQHF
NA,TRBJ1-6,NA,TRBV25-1,TGTGCCAGCAGACCGGGACTAAATTCACCCCTCCACTTT,CASRPGLNSPLHF
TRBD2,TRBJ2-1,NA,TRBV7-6,TGTGCTAGCAGCCCAATAGCGGGTTCGTACAATGAGCAGTTCTTC,CASSPIAGSYNEQFF
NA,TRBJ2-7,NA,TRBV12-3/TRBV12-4,TGTGCCAGCACAAGACAGGACTCCTACGAGCAGTACTTC,CASTRQDSYEQYF
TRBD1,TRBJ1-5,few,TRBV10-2,TGCGCCAGCAGAGGCCAGGGGGGTAGCAATCAGCCCCAGCATTTT,CASRGQGGSNQPQHF
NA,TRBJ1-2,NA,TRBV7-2,TGTGCCAGCAGCTCTCAAACAGCCAACTATGGCTACACCTTC,CASSSQTANYGYTF
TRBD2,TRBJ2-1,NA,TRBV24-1,TGTGCCACCAGTGATGCACTAGCGGGGACATACAATGAGCAGTTCTTC,CATSDALAGTYNEQFF
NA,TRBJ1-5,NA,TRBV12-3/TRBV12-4,TGTGCCAGCAGCCTCTCCGGGGGTAGCGGACAGCCCCAGCATTTT,CASSLSGGSGQPQHF
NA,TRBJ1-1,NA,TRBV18,TGTGCCAGCTCACCGAACTTGGGCGCTGAAGCTTTCTTT,CASSPNLGAEAFF
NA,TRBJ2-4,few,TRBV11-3,TGTGCCAGCAGCTTAGTCCTCCTCCTAGCCAAAAACATTCAGTACTTC,CASSLVLLLAKNIQYF
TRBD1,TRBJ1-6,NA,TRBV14,TGTGCCAGCAGCCAAAAGGATCCAGGGGGCAATTCACCCCTCCACTTT,CASSQKDPGGNSPLHF
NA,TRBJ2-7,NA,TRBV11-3,TGTGCCAGCAGCTTAGATTTTGGGACCTACGAGCAGTACTTC,CASSLDFGTYEQYF
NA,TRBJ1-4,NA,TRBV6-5,TGTGCCAGCAGTTCCCCGCGGGCCTCGACTAATGAAAAACTGTTTTTT,CASSSPRASTNEKLFF
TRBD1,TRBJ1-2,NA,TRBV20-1,TGCAGTGCTCCCCCAGGGGGGACCTATGGCTACACCTTC,CSAPPGGTYGYTF
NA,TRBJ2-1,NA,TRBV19,TGTGCCAGTAGTATAGGGGGTCGGTCGGGGGCCGAGCAGTTCTTC,CASSIGGRSGAEQFF
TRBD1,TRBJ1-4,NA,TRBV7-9,TGTGCCAGCAGCTTCCGCGTGACAGGGGGTAGTGAAAAACTGTTTTTT,CASSFRVTGGSEKLFF
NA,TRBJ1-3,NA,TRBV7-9,TGTGCCAGCAGCTTAGCAGGGGGAGGAAACACCATATATTTT,CASSLAGGGNTIYF
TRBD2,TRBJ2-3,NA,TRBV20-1,TGCAGTGCTATAGCCGGGACTAGCGGGGGTGTGCTTGATACGCAGTATTTT,CSAIAGTSGGVLDTQYF
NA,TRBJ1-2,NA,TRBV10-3,TGTGCCATCCGGGAGGCCGATCCTAACTATGGCTACACCTTC,CAIREADPNYGYTF
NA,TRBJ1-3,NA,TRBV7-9,TGTGCCAGCAGCTCAAGTTGGGGATTCTCTGGAAACACCATATATTTT,CASSSSWGFSGNTIYF
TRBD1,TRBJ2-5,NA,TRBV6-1,TGTGCCAGCAGGGGGGGGACAGGGACAGAGACCCAGTACTTC,CASRGGTGTETQYF
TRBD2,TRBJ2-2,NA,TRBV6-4,TGTGCCAGCAGTGACCAACGCGGGGGAATCGGGGAGCTGTTTTTT,CASSDQRGGIGELFF
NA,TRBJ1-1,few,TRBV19,TGTGCCAGTACAGAGACCGTGGGCACTGAAGCTTTCTTT,CASTETVGTEAFF
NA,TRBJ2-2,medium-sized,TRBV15,TGTGCCACCAGCAGAGGGGGGACCCGCACCGGGGAGCTGTTTTTT,CATSRGGTRTGELFF
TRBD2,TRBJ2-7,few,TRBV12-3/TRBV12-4,TGTGCCAGCAGTTTAAGCGGGGCCTACGAGCAGTACTTC,CASSLSGAYEQYF
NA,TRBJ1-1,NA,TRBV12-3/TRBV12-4,TGTGCCAGCAGTTTCCCCACCCCTGAGAACACTGAAGCTTTCTTT,CASSFPTPENTEAFF
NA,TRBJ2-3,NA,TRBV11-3,TGTGCCAGCAGCTTATTTGCCGGCCTTACCTCACCAGATACGCAGTATTTT,CASSLFAGLTSPDTQYF
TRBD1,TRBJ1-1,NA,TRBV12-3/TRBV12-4,TGTGCCAGCAGCTCAACGGGCGGGACAGGGGGGTTT,CASSSTGGTGGF
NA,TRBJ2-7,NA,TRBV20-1,TGCAGTGCTAGAGACGAGAGACAGGTGAGGAACGAGCAGTACTTC,CSARDERQVRNEQYF
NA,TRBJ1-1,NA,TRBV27,TGTGCCAGCAGTTTATTAGGGATCTGGTCGAACACTGAAGCTTTCTTT,CASSLLGIWSNTEAFF
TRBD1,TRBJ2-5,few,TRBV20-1,TGCAGTGCTCCCCAGACAGGGGAAGAGACCCAGTACTTC,CSAPQTGEETQYF
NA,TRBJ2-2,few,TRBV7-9,TGTGCCAGCAGCGGACTCCGGGTCGAGGCCGGGGAGCTGTTTTTT,CASSGLRVEAGELFF
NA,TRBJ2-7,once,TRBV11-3,TGTGCCAGCAGCTTGGCCCGTACGGGGACCGAGCAGTACTTC,CASSLARTGTEQYF
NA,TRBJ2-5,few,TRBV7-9,TGTGCCAGCAGTCCAGGGTCGGGGCAAGAGACCCAGTACTTC,CASSPGSGQETQYF
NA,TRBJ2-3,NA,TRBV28,TGTGCCAGCAGTTTTCTTGCCGGCACAGATACGCAGTATTTT,CASSFLAGTDTQYF